The 24 T cell receptor beta chains listed next were all sequenced from one sample in a study of PD-L1 blockade in urothelial cancer. Generated by immunoSEQ multiplex PCR, the TCRdb table keeps only in-frame clones and is missing some. The sample comprises approximately 65,000 clones, approximately 91% of which are singletons, and around 3.5% rests with the top ten. This specimen was PBMCs, taken around atezolizumab (anti-PD-L1) treatment. These receptors were obtained from a man aged 55-75 years with urothelial cancer.

The chain joins TRBV28 to TRBJ2-7; 7 positions agree with TRBD2. The J segment lost 1 base and the V segment lost 3 bases, leaving 3 bases of the junction unmatched. This CDR3 contains 14 residues. Germline V CDR1 and CDR2: MDHEN, SYDVKM. CDR3 amino acids: CASSFTGGSYEQYF. The CDR3 DNA reads TGTGCCAGCAGTTTTACGGGAGGATCCTACGAGCAGTACTTC.

This clone turned up a few times. This rearrangement joins TRBV16 to TRBJ1-5, with a weak D call TRBD1 (5 bases). The CDR3 has 14 amino acids. The V gene's germline CDR1 is KGHSY and CDR2 FQNENV. Between the trimmed V and J ends, which lost 0 bases and 5 bases, there was a span of 8 bases. CDR3 protein: CASSQSSRDQPQHF. The CDR3, as DNA: TGTGCCAGCAGCCAATCGTCCAGGGATCAGCCCCAGCATTTT.

V and J are TRBV7-9 and TRBJ2-7; 14 bases line up with TRBD2. The CDR3 runs 15 residues. V shed 2 bases, J shed 6 bases, and the junction held 3 bases outside the gene matches. Germline V gene data show CDR1 as SEHNR and CDR2 as FQNEAQ (reference sequence). In nucleotides, the CDR3 is TGTGCCAGCAGCTTACTCGGACTAGCGGGGGGCGAGCAGTACTTC. This translates into CASSLLGLAGGEQYF.

This chain connects TRBV7-2 to TRBJ2-1, with D possibly matching TRBD2 (6 bases). Per germline, CDR1 SGHTA and CDR2 FQGNSA. The CDR3 spans 14 residues. The V end was cut by 4 bases, the J end by 3 bases, with 10 bases between. The CDR3 sequence is CASSSGLYYNEQFF. CDR3 in DNA: TGTGCCAGCAGCTCCGGACTATACTACAATGAGCAGTTCTTC.

V is TRBV29-1 and J is TRBJ1-1; D ambiguous. Trimming stripped 6 bases from V and 2 bases from J, with 10 bases between. The CDR3 totals 12 residues. CDR1 is SQVTM, CDR2 ANQGSEA, per germline. Written as DNA, the CDR3 is TGCAGCGTGTCCATGGCTAACACTGAAGCTTTCTTT. The encoded protein is CSVSMANTEAFF.

The rearrangement uses TRBV18 and TRBJ1-4; TRBD1 matches at 8 bases. Trimming cost V 1 base and J 5 bases; bases outside gene matches: 3. This CDR3 is 15 amino acids long. Germline values: CDR1 KGHSH, CDR2 LQKENI. The CDR3 reads CASSPLTGENEKLFF. CDR3 DNA sequence: TGTGCCAGCTCACCACTGACAGGGGAGAATGAAAAACTGTTTTTT.

The DNA for the CDR3 is TGTGCCAGCAGCTTAGGGGTAGCCTATGGCTACACCTTC. Its translation: CASSLGVAYGYTF. The gene calls are TRBV7-6 and TRBJ1-2; no clear D. Per germline, CDR1 SGHVS and CDR2 FNYEAQ. This CDR3 spans 13 amino acids. V was shortened by 1 base and J by 4 bases, with 7 bases between the two germline ends.

The V gene is TRBV4-1, the J gene TRBJ1-2; D is unresolved. Trimming removed 0 bases from V and 2 bases from J, with 13 bases in between. Germline V gene lookup returns CDR1 MGHRA and CDR2 YSYEKL. The CDR3 is 16 amino acids. The CDR3 nucleotides read TGCGCCAGCAGCCAAGACGGAACAGAGACAAACTATGGCTACACCTTC. It is translated as CASSQDGTETNYGYTF.

J is TRBJ1-2 and V is TRBV21-1; the table names TRBD1, a call not compared with the DNA. TRBV21-1 is annotated as a pseudogene. The CDR3 is 14 amino acids. The CDR3 DNA reads TGTGCCAGCAGCAAAGGGGGCAGCCTCTATGGCTACACCTTC. This encodes CASSKGGSLYGYTF.

The gene calls are TRBV19 and TRBJ2-2; no clear D gene. The CDR3 is 13 residues long. Trimming removed 5 bases from V and 5 bases from J, with 9 bases in between. From germline, CDR1 is LNHDA and CDR2 SQIVND (reference sequence). CDR3 in amino acids: CASSVSGTGELFF. CDR3 nucleotides: TGTGCCAGTAGTGTTAGTGGTACCGGGGAGCTGTTTTTT.

The chain recombines TRBV5-1 with TRBJ2-3; perhaps TRBD1 as D (5 bases). The length of the CDR3 is 14 residues. Germline loops: CDR1 SGHRS, CDR2 YFSETQ. V was cut by 4 bases and J by 6 bases, with 15 bases left in between. CDR3 in DNA: TGCGCCAGCAGCGTGGACGGAGCAGGGGATACGCAGTATTTT. Protein: CASSVDGAGDTQYF.

V usage is TRBV14 and J usage is TRBJ2-5; D is unclear. CDR3 size: 14 residues. Germline CDR1 reads SGHDN; CDR2 reads FVKESK. The V end was cut by 1 base, the J end by 5 bases, with 11 bases between. The CDR3 coding sequence is TGTGCCAGCAGCCAAGGGGTGAGGAGTGAGACCCAGTACTTC. Its protein is CASSQGVRSETQYF.

This rearrangement joins TRBV6-6 to TRBJ1-2; TRBD1 is a possible D gene (6 bases). V dropped 5 bases and J dropped 5 bases, with 15 bases sitting between them. The germline gives CDR1 MNHNY, CDR2 SVGAGI (reference sequence). The CDR3 is 14 amino acids. This chain's CDR3 is CASSDGQSGYGYTF. The CDR3, as DNA: TGTGCCAGCAGTGACGGACAGAGCGGTTATGGCTACACCTTC.

The chain carries TRBV5-1 and TRBJ1-4; D gene ambiguous. Germline V lookup: CDR1 SGHRS, CDR2 YFSETQ. The CDR3 has 14 amino acids. V lost 0 bases to trimming and J lost 2 bases, with 5 bases between them. CDR3 sequence (DNA): TGCGCCAGCAGCTTGGACAGCACTAATGAAAAACTGTTTTTT. Translating gives CASSLDSTNEKLFF.

The chain couples TRBV4-1 to TRBJ2-7; weak D call: TRBD2 (5 bases). The CDR3 has 17 amino acids. The germline V gene has CDR1 MGHRA and CDR2 YSYEKL. Between the trimmed V and J ends, which lost 4 bases and 3 bases, there was a span of 22 bases. The CDR3 DNA sequence: TGCGCCAGCAGCCGAGTTGGTTTAAGTACCGGGGACTACGAGCAGTACTTC. Amino acid sequence: CASSRVGLSTGDYEQYF.

The CDR3 DNA is TGTGCCAGTAGTAACACGCAGGGGCGAGAGGGCAATCAGCCCCAGCATTTT. As protein: CASSNTQGREGNQPQHF. This chain uses TRBV19 with TRBJ1-5; possibly TRBD1 for D (6 bases). This CDR3 region has 17 residues. Germline V gives CDR1 LNHDA, CDR2 SQIVND (reference sequence). V gave up 4 bases and J gave up 2 bases, with 18 bases separating them.

The chain has TRBV7-2 and TRBJ2-2, with D possibly TRBD1 on 6 matching bases. Trimming took 4 bases from V and 5 from J, leaving 11 bases between them. Germline loops: CDR1 SGHTA, CDR2 FQGNSA. The CDR3 consists of 14 residues. CDR3 nucleotide sequence: TGTGCCAGCAGCTATTCAACAGGGACCGGGGAGCTGTTTTTT. Protein product: CASSYSTGTGELFF.

V and J are TRBV7-7 and TRBJ2-2; 10 nucleotides agree with TRBD2. After removal of 5 bases from V and 6 bases from J, the junction contained 12 bases not matched to a gene. CDR1 and CDR2 (germline): SSHAT, FNYEAQ (reference sequence). CDR3 length: 17 residues. The DNA for the CDR3 is TGTGCCAGCAGCCGAGAAGCTAGCGGGAGTGGGTCCGGGGAGCTGTTTTTT. Its protein is CASSREASGSGSGELFF.

This chain uses TRBV7-9 with TRBJ2-7; no firm D call. CDR1 is SEHNR, CDR2 FQNEAQ, per germline (reference sequence). Trimming removed 2 bases at V and 3 bases at J, with 8 bases between. This CDR3 spans 13 amino acids. The CDR3 sequence is CASSLYRDYEQYF. As DNA, the CDR3 is TGTGCCAGCAGCTTATACAGAGACTACGAGCAGTACTTC.

The chain employs TRBV2 and TRBJ2-5; 14 bases are a match to TRBD2. Germline V gene data show CDR1 as SNHLY and CDR2 as FYNNEI. Trimming at V came to 3 bases and at J to 1 base, leaving 7 bases not matched to a gene. The CDR3 spans 18 residues. The CDR3 DNA follows: TGTGCCAGCAGTGACCCGACTAGCGGGAGGGGACTCCAAGAGACCCAGTACTTC. Its translation is CASSDPTSGRGLQETQYF.

The chain links TRBV7-3 to TRBJ2-2; D might be TRBD1 (6 bases). Per the germline V gene, CDR1 is SGHTA and CDR2 is FQGTGA. The CDR3 contains 16 residues. The V gene lost 5 bases and the J gene lost 6 bases, with 19 bases spanning the gap. CDR3 region: CASSLLGGQEAGELFF. DNA of the CDR3: TGTGCCAGCAGCCTCCTAGGGGGTCAGGAGGCCGGGGAGCTGTTTTTT.

The chain combines TRBV5-6 with TRBJ1-2, with 7 bases lining up with TRBD1. Unmatched junction bases numbered 19, after V lost 7 bases and J lost 1 base. Germline V gene data show CDR1 as SGHDT and CDR2 as YYEEEE. This CDR3 region has 18 residues. CDR3 sequence: CASSIGLRDSPINYGYTF. DNA of the CDR3: TGTGCCAGCTCCATTGGGCTAAGGGACAGCCCTATTAACTATGGCTACACCTTC.

V gene TRBV5-6 combines with J gene TRBJ1-5, with no clear D. The germline gives CDR1 SGHDT, CDR2 YYEEEE. The V and J ends lost 1 base and 8 bases respectively, with 13 bases between them. CDR3 length: 14 amino acids. The CDR3 here is CASSLRGLWEPQHF. CDR3 nucleotides: TGTGCCAGCAGCTTGCGCGGGCTCTGGGAGCCCCAGCATTTT.

The chain is built from TRBV4-2 and TRBJ2-7; 8 nucleotides align to TRBD2. V shed 2 bases and J 1 base; nucleotides not matched to a gene: 10. Germline V CDR1 and CDR2: LGHNA, YNFKEQ. This CDR3 contains 17 residues. CDR3 protein: CASSQRASAGGSYEQYF. CDR3 in DNA: TGTGCCAGCAGCCAAAGGGCTTCGGCGGGGGGTTCCTACGAGCAGTACTTC.